This T cell receptor beta chain comes out of a study of brain T cells in children with intractable seizures. Study results and limitations: Absence of clones before surgery may stem from lower sequencing depth. Only CDR3 sequence similarity suggested viral specificity, without known HCMV serostatus.

This sample's time point: blood from clinic visit 5 months post-surgery; TSC patient then seizure free. The sequenced cases were selected for having the highest brain T cell transcript signatures. Before surgery, patients took at least one anti-epileptic drug. Only in-frame clones appear in the TCRdb table, and some are missing; sequencing was by immunoSEQ multiplex PCR. The sample comprises a few hundred thousand clones, 85% to 95% of which are singletons, and 4.5% to 7% rests with the top ten. Germline-derived CDR1 and CDR2 are ENHRY and SYGVKD. The CDR3 has 15 amino acids. Trimming stripped 2 bases from V and 5 bases from J, with 16 bases between. A word on this clone: Its cognate antigen is unknown.

The source is a boy under two years old with tuberous sclerosis and intractable seizures. Source: peripheral blood, taken 4 to 5 months after surgery. The V gene is TRBV10-3, the J gene TRBJ2-7; tentative D call: TRBD1 (5 bases). The CDR3 is CAISEGAGQKHEQYF. In DNA, the CDR3 is TGTGCCATCAGTGAGGGGGCAGGGCAGAAACACGAGCAGTACTTC.